This TCR beta chain was retrieved from a study of T cell responses to AZD1222 COVID-19 vaccine. CDR3 length: 16 amino acids. V lost 0 bases and J lost 6, with 16 bases in between. Germline assignment: CDR1 SGHNT and CDR2 YYREEE (reference sequence). TCRdb's table, derived via immunoSEQ multiplex PCR, lists solely in-frame clones and lacks some. The table has about 150,000 clones, about 87% seen once; the top ten hold about a tenth. Overall study findings and caveats: None of the repertoires were sampled until the peak T cell response had passed. Reportedly, nearly half the spike-specific TCRs target unmutated variant regions. A mostly white British donor set with more females was recruited, and clonal diversity was possibly underestimated.

Notes on this clone: Its antigen remains unidentified.

The sequence was obtained from an adult who received the AZD1222 COVID-19 vaccine. The source material was peripheral blood, sampled 28 days after the second AZD1222 dose. The chain employs TRBV5-4 and TRBJ2-1; a possible D gene is TRBD2 (5 bases). This chain's CDR3 is CASSLGRKVGFNEQFF. In nucleotides, the CDR3 is TGTGCCAGCAGCTTGGGGAGGAAAGTCGGGTTCAATGAGCAGTTCTTC.